One sample yielded the 26 T cell receptor beta chains listed below, sequenced in a study of CXCR3-negative and CXCR3-positive naive CD8 T cells. Overall study findings and caveats: Against CXCR3-negative naive cells, CXCR3-positive naive cells showed more hydrophobic TRB CDR3s.

It was by 5' RACE with UMI labels that the TRB cDNA libraries were prepared. TCRdb reprocessed the 5' RACE reads and stores each CDR3 protein as one record, lacking DNA. The sample holds 50,000 or so distinct CDR3 sequences. These receptors lack a known antigen. The sample was naive CXCR3+ CD8+ T cells from blood. Subset meaning: CD45RO-CCR7+CD27+CD95- naive CD8+ T cells expressing CXCR3 (TNR3+). The origin of the receptors is a human donor in good health. Some clones in this sample may be carry-over from other donors' samples.

The chain has TRBV10-1 and TRBJ2-2; TCRdb lists TRBD1, though no DNA is available to test this call. Germline lookup yields CDR1 WNHNN and CDR2 SYGVQD (reference sequence). The CDR3 covers 14 residues. The CDR3 loop reads CASESSPQAGELFF.

The V call is TRBV7-9, the J call TRBJ1-3. Germline V gene data show CDR1 as SEHNR and CDR2 as FQNEAQ (reference sequence). The CDR3 contains 15 residues. The CDR3 loop reads CASSLATSGGNTIYF.

CDR3 protein: CASSLDPLTGEQYF. The chain combines TRBV7-2 with TRBJ2-7. Germline V gene data show CDR1 as SGHTA and CDR2 as FQGNSA. The CDR3 contains 14 residues.

The rearrangement joins TRBV7-9 to TRBJ2-2; there is no DNA to check the TCRdb D call of TRBD1. Germline-derived CDR1 and CDR2 are SEHNR and FQNEAQ (reference sequence). This CDR3 spans 15 amino acids. The CDR3 spells CASSSRRWGAGELFF.

This sequence joins TRBV29-1 and TRBJ1-1; with no DNA, the TCRdb D assignment of TRBD1 cannot be verified. Germline V gives CDR1 SQVTM, CDR2 ANQGSEA. The CDR3 covers 13 residues. The CDR3 loop reads CSVVGDWDTEAFF.

V usage is TRBV23-1 and J usage is TRBJ2-5; TCRdb's D call of TRBD1 is untestable without DNA. TRBV23-1 is placed among ORFs of uncertain function. The CDR3 consists of 17 residues. CDR3 in amino acids: CASSQAKGLPFQETQYF.

The chain employs TRBV25-1 and TRBJ1-1. This CDR3 is 13 amino acids long. Germline CDR1 is MGHDK and CDR2 is SYGVNS. CDR3 loop: CASSTLSGTEAFF.

The rearrangement uses TRBV29-1 and TRBJ2-5; TCRdb calls TRBD1, which cannot be checked without DNA. The CDR3 runs 14 residues. Germline CDR1 and CDR2: SQVTM and ANQGSEA. This CDR3 reads CSVVGLGGFETQYF.

This chain uses TRBV7-6 with TRBJ1-5. The V gene's germline CDR1 is SGHVS and CDR2 FNYEAQ. This CDR3 is 15 amino acids long. CDR3 sequence reads: CASATGGLGNQPQHF.

This sequence joins TRBV9 and TRBJ2-3; TCRdb indicates TRBD1, and absent DNA this call remains unverified. The CDR3 is 15 residues long. Germline values: CDR1 SGDLS, CDR2 YYNGEE. The CDR3: CASSHPRGGSDTQYF.

The chain uses TRBV4-3 and TRBJ2-1; TCRdb names TRBD1, which stays unverified in the absence of DNA. CDR3 size: 15 residues. Germline-derived CDR1 and CDR2 are LGHNA and YSLEER. The CDR3 sequence is CASSQDEREYNEQFF.

The rearrangement uses TRBV4-3 and TRBJ2-1; the TCRdb call, TRBD1, lacks DNA for checking. Germline CDR1 LGHNA, CDR2 YSLEER. This CDR3 has 14 amino acids. The CDR3 protein is CASSPTGGLGEQFF.

The chain joins TRBV6-2 or TRBV6-3 to TRBJ2-7; TCRdb picks TRBD1, but there is no DNA to check that call. CDR3 length: 15 residues. CDR1 MNHEY and CDR2 SVGEGT come from the germline V gene. The chain's CDR3 is CASSYGQVSSYEQYF.

This sequence joins TRBV14 and TRBJ2-7. The CDR3 is 11 residues long. The germline CDR1 and CDR2 sequences are SGHDN and FVKESK. This chain's CDR3 is CASIQDYEQYF.

The rearrangement links TRBV4-3 to TRBJ1-1. Germline lookup yields CDR1 LGHNA and CDR2 YSLEER. CDR3 length equals 15 residues. CDR3 region: CASSQDRDPNTEAFF.

The gene calls are TRBV29-1 and TRBJ2-3; the TCRdb D gene call, TRBD1, has no DNA to confirm it. CDR1 is SQVTM, CDR2 ANQGSEA, per germline. CDR3 size: 17 residues. CDR3 sequence: CSVDGTVGGASTDTQYF.

The rearrangement joins TRBV24-1 to TRBJ2-3. Germline V gene sequence: CDR1 KGHDR, CDR2 SFDVKD. CDR3 length: 15 residues. This CDR3 is CATSAKTSRVDTQYF.

The chain joins TRBV13 to TRBJ2-7; the D call from TCRdb, TRBD1, cannot be confirmed without DNA. The V gene's germline CDR1 is PRHDT and CDR2 FYEKMQ (reference sequence). This CDR3 has 16 residues. This chain's CDR3 is CASSTRGRAVGYEQYF.

The chain is built from TRBV29-1 and TRBJ2-6; TCRdb calls TRBD1, which cannot be checked without DNA. CDR3 length equals 17 residues. The germline V gene has CDR1 SQVTM and CDR2 ANQGSEA. This CDR3 is CSVSGTGGWPGANVLTF.

The gene calls are TRBV29-1 and TRBJ1-1. Germline V lookup: CDR1 SQVTM, CDR2 ANQGSEA. The CDR3 is made up of 14 amino acids. The CDR3 spells CSGKEGRMNTEAFF.

The CDR3 sequence: CASSFGPRAGGRTDTQYF. The genes are TRBV12-3 or TRBV12-4 and TRBJ2-3; TCRdb names TRBD2, which stays unverified in the absence of DNA. The CDR3 loop spans 18 amino acids.

The chain joins TRBV4-3 to TRBJ1-2. The CDR3 covers 17 residues. Germline V gene sequence: CDR1 LGHNA, CDR2 YSLEER. CDR3: CASSQDIGRGFYYGYTF.

V is TRBV20-1 and J is TRBJ1-1; the TCRdb D gene call, TRBD1, has no DNA to confirm it. The germline CDR1 and CDR2 sequences are DFQATT and SNEGSKA (reference sequence). The CDR3 is 14 amino acids. The CDR3: CSAQPGGGSTEAFF.

The V call is TRBV7-6, the J call TRBJ2-7. This CDR3 is 13 amino acids long. Germline V lookup: CDR1 SGHVS, CDR2 FNYEAQ. CDR3 in amino acids: CASSLGRDYEQYF.

This chain connects TRBV20-1 to TRBJ2-1; absent DNA, TCRdb's TRBD2 call cannot be checked. The germline CDR1 and CDR2 sequences are DFQATT and SNEGSKA (reference sequence). CDR3 length: 15 amino acids. The CDR3 region is CSARDDSGAYNEQFF.

CDR3 in amino acids: CASSLGDRLSSYEQYF. The chain joins TRBV7-9 to TRBJ2-7; TCRdb indicates TRBD1, and absent DNA this call remains unverified. CDR3 size: 16 residues. Germline V CDR1 and CDR2: SEHNR, FQNEAQ (reference sequence). The complete variable domain, with remaining parts taken from reference TRBV7-9 and TRBJ2-7, reads DTGVSQNPRHKITKRGQNVTFRCDPISEHNRLYWYRQTLGQGPEFLTYFQNEAQLEKSRLLSDRFSAERPKGSFSTLEIQRTEQGDSAMYLCASSLGDRLSSYEQYFGPGTRLTVT.